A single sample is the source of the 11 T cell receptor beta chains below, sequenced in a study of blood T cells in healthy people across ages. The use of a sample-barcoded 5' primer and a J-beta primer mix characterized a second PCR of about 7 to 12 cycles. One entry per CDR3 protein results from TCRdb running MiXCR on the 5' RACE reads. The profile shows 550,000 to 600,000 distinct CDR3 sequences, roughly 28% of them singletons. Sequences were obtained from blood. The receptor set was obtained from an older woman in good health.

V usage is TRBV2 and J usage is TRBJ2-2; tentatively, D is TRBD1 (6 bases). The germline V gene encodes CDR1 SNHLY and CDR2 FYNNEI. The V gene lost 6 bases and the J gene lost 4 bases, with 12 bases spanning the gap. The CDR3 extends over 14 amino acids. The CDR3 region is CASRFEGVTGELFF. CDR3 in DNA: TGTGCCAGCAGGTTTGAGGGGGTCACCGGGGAGCTGTTTTTT.

DNA for the CDR3: TGCAGCGTTACGAGTGGGACAGGGCGAACTCAGGGCTACACCTTC. Protein sequence: CSVTSGTGRTQGYTF. This chain joins TRBV29-1 and TRBJ1-2, with 9 bases fitting TRBD1. The germline CDR1 and CDR2 sequences are SQVTM and ANQGSEA. CDR3 length equals 15 residues. V shed 5 bases and J 8 bases; nucleotides not matched to a gene: 15.

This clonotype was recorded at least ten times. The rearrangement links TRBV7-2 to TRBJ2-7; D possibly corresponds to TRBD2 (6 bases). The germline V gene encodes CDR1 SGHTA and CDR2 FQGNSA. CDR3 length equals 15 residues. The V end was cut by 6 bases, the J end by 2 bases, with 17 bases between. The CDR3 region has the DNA TGTGCCAGCAGACTTGGGGGACTTTTGGCCTACGAGCAGTACTTC. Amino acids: CASRLGGLLAYEQYF.

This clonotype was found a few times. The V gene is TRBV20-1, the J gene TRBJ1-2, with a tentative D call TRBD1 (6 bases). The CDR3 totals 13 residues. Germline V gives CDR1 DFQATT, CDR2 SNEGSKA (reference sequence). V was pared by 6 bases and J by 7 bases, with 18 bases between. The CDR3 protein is CSAATGRALGYTF. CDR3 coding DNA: TGCAGTGCCGCCACAGGGAGGGCTCTTGGCTACACCTTC.

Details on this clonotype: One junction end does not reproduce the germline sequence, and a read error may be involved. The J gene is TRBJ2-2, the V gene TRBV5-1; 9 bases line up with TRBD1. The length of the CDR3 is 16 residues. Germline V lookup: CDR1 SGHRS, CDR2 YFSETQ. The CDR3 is CAGSAPGQGNTGELFF. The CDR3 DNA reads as TGCGCCGGCAGCGCACCGGGACAGGGGAACACCGGGGAGCTGTTTTTT.

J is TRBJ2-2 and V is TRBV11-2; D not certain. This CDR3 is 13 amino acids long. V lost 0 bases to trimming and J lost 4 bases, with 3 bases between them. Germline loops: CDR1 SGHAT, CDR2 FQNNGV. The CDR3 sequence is CASSLDLTGELFF. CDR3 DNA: TGTGCCAGCAGCTTAGATCTCACCGGGGAGCTGTTTTTT.

The CDR3 loop is CASSLGLGGPNEKLFF. DNA of the CDR3: TGTGCCAGCAGCTTGGGACTCGGCGGGCCTAATGAAAAACTGTTTTTT. This rearrangement joins TRBV11-2 to TRBJ1-4, with D perhaps matching TRBD1 (5 bases). Germline CDR1 reads SGHAT; CDR2 reads FQNNGV. The V and J ends lost 3 bases and 3 bases respectively, with 14 bases between them. The CDR3 extends over 16 amino acids.

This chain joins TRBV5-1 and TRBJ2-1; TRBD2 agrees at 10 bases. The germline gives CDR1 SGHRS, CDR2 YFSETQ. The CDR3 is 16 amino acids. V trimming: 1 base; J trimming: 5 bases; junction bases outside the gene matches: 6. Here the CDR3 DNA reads TGCGCCAGCAGCTTGCTCCTAGCGGGGGAAAACAATGAGCAGTTCTTC. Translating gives CASSLLLAGENNEQFF.

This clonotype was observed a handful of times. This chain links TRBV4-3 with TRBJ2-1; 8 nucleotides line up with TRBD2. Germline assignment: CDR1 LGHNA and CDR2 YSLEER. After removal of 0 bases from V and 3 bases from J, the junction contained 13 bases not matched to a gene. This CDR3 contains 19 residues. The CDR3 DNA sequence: TGCGCCAGCAGCCAAGACTACAGTATACGGGGGGGCTTCTACAATGAGCAGTTCTTC. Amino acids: CASSQDYSIRGGFYNEQFF.

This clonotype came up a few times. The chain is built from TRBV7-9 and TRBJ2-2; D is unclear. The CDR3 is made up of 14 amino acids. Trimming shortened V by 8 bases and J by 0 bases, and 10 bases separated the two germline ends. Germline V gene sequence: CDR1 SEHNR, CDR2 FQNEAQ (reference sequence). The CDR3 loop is CASQSQANTGELFF. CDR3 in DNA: TGTGCCAGCCAGTCGCAGGCGAACACCGGGGAGCTGTTTTTT.

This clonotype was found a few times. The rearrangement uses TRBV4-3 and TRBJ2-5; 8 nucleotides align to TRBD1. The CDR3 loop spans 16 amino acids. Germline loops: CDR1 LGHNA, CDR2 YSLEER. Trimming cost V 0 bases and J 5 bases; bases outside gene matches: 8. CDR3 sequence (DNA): TGCGCCAGCAGCCAAGACCCTGACAGGGGCGGTGAGACCCAGTACTTC. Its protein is CASSQDPDRGGETQYF.